This entry concerns a single T cell receptor beta chain. The record originates from a study of blood T cell repertoires in COVID-19. Study-wide background: Nucleic acid was either cDNA or gDNA, and it came from T cells, B-cell-depleted T cells, or PBMCs.

Clones were sequenced by immunoSEQ multiplex PCR, and TCRdb holds only the in-frame ones, with some missing. The data contain approximately 400,000 clones, around 87% of them seen just once; the ten biggest clones take up 1% to 1.5%. The CDR3 length is 14 residues. From germline, CDR1 is SGHTA and CDR2 FQGNSA. Trimming shortened V by 0 bases and J by 5 bases, and 8 bases separated the two germline ends. The genes are TRBV7-2 and TRBJ1-3; D perhaps matches TRBD1 (6 bases). The sample consisted of PBMCs or T cells enriched from blood (not recorded which). This receptor was identified in a man aged 25 to 45 who had recovered from COVID-19. The CDR3 protein is CASSLAQGRNTIYF. In DNA, the CDR3 is TGTGCCAGCAGCTTAGCGCAGGGGCGAAACACCATATATTTT. The full variable domain, its missing parts supplied by reference TRBV7-2 and TRBJ1-3, is GAGVSQSPSNKVTEKGKDVELRCDPISGHTALYWYRQSLGQGLEFLIYFQGNSAPDKSGLPSDRFSAERTGGSVSTLTIQRTQQEDSAVYLCASSLAQGRNTIYFGEGSWLTVV.